This TCR beta chain was found in a study of cytomegalovirus exposure and HLA in healthy donors. As for the study in general: Around 85 million unique TCR sequences came from HLA-typed donors in an early release.

CDR1 and CDR2 from the germline V gene are SEHNR and FQNEAQ (reference sequence). The CDR3 runs to 16 residues. Deletions cut 2 bases from V and 8 bases from J, with 16 bases between. Study-level points and caveats: In a later analysis, a missense DCLRE1C variant was linked to TCR beta V- and J-gene trimming. An analysis done earlier found most TCR beta V segments productive about 87% or about 30% of the time.

The PCR used 60 Vbeta and 13 Jbeta primers. Sequencing used immunoSEQ multiplex PCR; TCRdb keeps in-frame clones, though not all of them. The table shows some 140,000 clones, with roughly 79% occurring only once. Regarding this clone: Antigen: not known.

The material sequenced was PBMCs. The receptor's source is a man aged 18 to 30 in good health and CMV-seronegative. The rearrangement links TRBV7-9 to TRBJ1-6, with D unclear. CDR3 amino acids: CASSLLGSPEDSPLHF. DNA for the CDR3: TGTGCCAGCAGCTTACTGGGGTCACCGGAGGATTCACCCCTCCACTTT.